Shown below are 8 T cell receptor beta chains from a single sample sequenced in a study of CXCR3-negative and CXCR3-positive naive CD8 T cells. Overall study results and limits: The TRB CDR3s that CXCR3-positive naive cells carried were more hydrophobic than those of CXCR3-negative naive cells.

It was by 5' RACE with UMI labels that the TRB cDNA libraries were prepared. Each CDR3 protein gets one entry in TCRdb, which reprocessed the 5' RACE reads and gives no DNA. The repertoire shows about 120,000 distinct CDR3 sequences; the top ten hold around 0.35%. These receptors are not linked to any known antigen. The sequenced material came from naive CXCR3+ CD8+ T cells from blood. Described subset: CD45RO-CCR7+CD27+CD95- naive CD8+ T cells expressing CXCR3 (TNR3+). The receptors come from a human donor in good health. Some clones in this sample may be carry-over from other donors' samples.

The V and J genes are TRBV13 and TRBJ2-2. This CDR3 has 13 residues. Germline CDR1 reads PRHDT; CDR2 reads FYEKMQ (reference sequence). The CDR3 reads CASTSGSTGELFF.

The chain combines TRBV7-6 with TRBJ2-5; TCRdb returns TRBD1, unconfirmable since there is no DNA. The germline CDR1 and CDR2 sequences are SGHVS and FNYEAQ. There are 17 residues in the CDR3. CDR3 loop: CASSLDRTGGLQETQYF. The full variable domain, rest sourced from reference TRBV7-6 and TRBJ2-5, is GAGVSQSPRYKVTKRGQDVALRCDPISGHVSLYWYRQALGQGPEFLTYFNYEAQQDKSGLPNDRFSAERPEGSISTLTIQRTEQRDSAMYRCASSLDRTGGLQETQYFGPGTRLLVL.

The V and J genes are TRBV12-3 or TRBV12-4 and TRBJ2-1. CDR3 length equals 16 residues. The CDR3 protein is CASSLSTSSSYNEQFF.

The rearrangement joins TRBV7-9 to TRBJ2-7; TCRdb lists TRBD1, though no DNA is available to test this call. CDR3 length: 15 residues. CDR1 SEHNR and CDR2 FQNEAQ come from the germline V gene (reference sequence). Here the CDR3 reads CASSLGPLSSYEQYF.

The chain is built from TRBV7-9 and TRBJ2-7; no DNA is available, so the TRBD1 call from TCRdb remains unchecked. From germline, CDR1 is SEHNR and CDR2 FQNEAQ (reference sequence). The CDR3 runs to 14 residues. The CDR3 loop is CASSFGTGGHEQYF.

This chain joins TRBV12-3 or TRBV12-4 and TRBJ2-7; TCRdb lists TRBD1, though no DNA is available to test this call. This CDR3 spans 20 amino acids. CDR3 residues: CASSLRRLPSGGLFSYEQYF.

The chain has TRBV7-9 and TRBJ1-2. This CDR3 comprises 14 residues. Germline loops: CDR1 SEHNR, CDR2 FQNEAQ (reference sequence). The CDR3 loop is CASTQVVADYGYTF.

The rearrangement links TRBV7-9 to TRBJ2-5; the D gene TCRdb calls, TRBD2, cannot be checked with no DNA. This CDR3 is 15 amino acids long. The germline CDR1 and CDR2 sequences are SEHNR and FQNEAQ (reference sequence). This chain's CDR3 is CASSRSGSTKETQYF.